This TCR beta chain originates from a study of T cell responses to AZD1222 COVID-19 vaccine. Germline assignment: CDR1 SGHDN and CDR2 FVKESK. The CDR3 runs 16 residues. V gave up 2 bases and J gave up 10 bases; unmatched junction bases: 8. Profiled with immunoSEQ multiplex PCR; TCRdb holds only in-frame clones, not every one. The repertoire includes some 150,000 clones, roughly nine tenths of them detected once, and around 1.7% sits in the top ten. The input for sequencing was peripheral blood, taken 28 days after the second AZD1222 dose. The sequence came from an adult who received the AZD1222 COVID-19 vaccine. This sequence joins TRBV14 and TRBJ1-6; TRBD1 aligns across 10 bases. DNA for the CDR3: TGTGCCAGCAGCCAACGACAGGGGGCTAAGAGATCACCCCTCCACTTT. It specifies CASSQRQGAKRSPLHF. Based on the CDR3 plus reference TRBV14 and TRBJ1-6, the full variable domain is EAGVTQFPSHSVIEKGQTVTLRCDPISGHDNLYWYRRVMGKEIKFLLHFVKESKQDESGMPNNRFLAERTGGTYSTLKVQPAELEDSGVYFCASSQRQGAKRSPLHFGNGTRLTVT.